The source of this TCR beta chain is a study of blood T cell repertoires in COVID-19. In the original analysis: Estimation of nucleated cell counts relied on the amplification of reference gene primers. The repertoire was sequenced with immunoSEQ multiplex PCR; TCRdb's copy has only in-frame clones and lacks some. V and J calls and clone size are given by that table; D and trimming were obtained from the DNA. This sample carries more than 95,000 clones, about 80% of them seen once, and the ten largest clones take under 30%. The source material was peripheral blood. This clonotype originated in a man aged 55 to 69 with acute or convalescent COVID-19.

CDR3 protein: CASSLPGGDEQFF. For the CDR3, the DNA is TGTGCCAGCAGCTTACCGGGAGGCGATGAGCAGTTCTTC. The chain combines TRBV7-6 with TRBJ2-1; 7 bases are shared with TRBD2. Germline CDR1 SGHVS, CDR2 FNYEAQ. CDR3 length: 13 amino acids. The trim removed 2 bases at V and 8 bases at J, leaving 3 bases unmatched.